The source of this T cell receptor (beta chain) is a study of identical twins. It was template switching that added a universal primer site, and there were unique molecular identifiers on the cDNA. TCRdb itself ran the 5' RACE reads through MiXCR, one entry per CDR3 protein. The sample consists of 690,000 or so distinct CDR3 sequences, around 5.7% of them appearing once. This CDR3 spans 12 amino acids. With 7 bases removed from V and 5 bases from J, the gap between germline ends came to 12 bases. The germline gives CDR1 SGHRS, CDR2 YFSETQ. The sequenced sample consisted of naive T cells sorted from blood. The chain couples TRBV5-1 to TRBJ2-5; no definite D call. The receptor's source is a man younger than 30 in good health. The DNA of the CDR3 is TGCGCCAGCCGCTCGCCCGTGGAGACCCAGTACTTC. This codes for CASRSPVETQYF.